Below are 5 T cell receptor beta chains sequenced from a single sample in a study of T cell repertoires in cytomegalovirus infection. TCRdb analysed the reads with MiXCR anew, one entry per CDR3 protein. Of about 100,000 distinct CDR3 sequences listed, less than 25% are singletons. Material for sequencing was CD8+ T cells from PBMCs. These receptors all stem from a human donor in good health (CMV status not recorded). Some clones in this sample may be carry-over from other donors' samples.

The chain combines TRBV7-9 with TRBJ1-1; 7 bases are a match to TRBD1. The CDR3 is 15 amino acids. Germline V lookup: CDR1 SEHNR, CDR2 FQNEAQ (reference sequence). Losses at the gene ends were 6 bases for V and 1 base for J; bases not matched to a gene: 8. CDR3 in amino acids: CASRGTGATNTEAFF. As DNA, the CDR3 is TGTGCCAGCAGGGGTACAGGGGCTACGAACACTGAAGCTTTCTTT.

The chain is built from TRBV7-9 and TRBJ1-1; D is uncertain. Germline V gene sequence: CDR1 SEHNR, CDR2 FQNEAQ (reference sequence). Trimming took 5 bases from V and 0 from J, leaving 7 bases between them. The CDR3 contains 13 residues. CDR3 in amino acids: CASSKTLNTEAFF. DNA of the CDR3: TGTGCCAGCAGCAAGACTTTGAACACTGAAGCTTTCTTT.

This clonotype was detected only a few times. This chain's CDR3 is CSARDLERGPYYEQYF. DNA of the CDR3: TGCAGTGCTAGAGATCTGGAAAGGGGGCCATACTACGAGCAGTACTTC. The chain joins TRBV20-1 to TRBJ2-7, with 7 bases identical to TRBD1. The germline V gene encodes CDR1 DFQATT and CDR2 SNEGSKA (reference sequence). This CDR3 is 16 amino acids long. V dropped 0 bases and J dropped 3; count of bases not matched to a gene: 11.

The CDR3 coding sequence is TGTGCCAGTAGGGGGACAGGGGAGGATACGCAGTATTTT. Amino acid sequence: CASRGTGEDTQYF. The V and J genes are TRBV19 and TRBJ2-3, with TRBD1 matching 10 bases. The CDR3 length is 13 residues. The J segment lost 6 bases and the V segment lost 6 bases, leaving 3 bases of the junction unmatched. CDR1 is LNHDA and CDR2 is SQIVND in the germline V gene (reference sequence).

The gene calls are TRBV5-6 and TRBJ1-2; 9 bases line up with TRBD1. The CDR3 is 15 amino acids. Unmatched junction bases numbered 8, after V lost 4 bases and J lost 4 bases. Germline CDR1 reads SGHDT; CDR2 reads YYEEEE. The CDR3 sequence is CASSLGTGTVYGYTF. In DNA, the CDR3 is TGTGCCAGCAGCCTCGGGACAGGGACCGTCTATGGCTACACCTTC.